This record concerns one T cell receptor beta chain sequence. Additional DNA sequences in this sample encode the identical CDR3. CDR3 size: 14 residues. From germline, CDR1 is LNHDA and CDR2 SQIVND (reference sequence). With 3 bases clipped from V and 3 bases from J, the junction kept 4 bases outside the gene matches. The sample originates from a study of T cell responses to AZD1222 COVID-19 vaccine. Measured with immunoSEQ multiplex PCR; TCRdb has only the in-frame clones, and not every one. The sample includes 150,000 to 200,000 clones, 88% of them seen just once. The starting material was peripheral blood, obtained 28 days after the second AZD1222 dose. The rearrangement links TRBV19 to TRBJ1-2; the match to TRBD1 covers 7 bases. The sequence was obtained from an adult who received the AZD1222 COVID-19 vaccine. CDR3 protein: CASSITGADYGYTF. In DNA form, the CDR3 reads TGTGCCAGTAGTATCACAGGGGCGGACTATGGCTACACCTTC.